This T cell receptor beta chain is from a study of T cell repertoires in cytomegalovirus infection. MiXCR, applied by TCRdb to the reads, yields one record per CDR3 protein. Altogether around 100,000 distinct CDR3 sequences are present, over 9% being singletons, with the ten largest covering approximately 31%. About this clonotype: Its antigen is undetermined.

This receptor was taken from a human donor in good health (CMV status not recorded). Some clones in this sample may be carry-over from other donors' samples. The specimen sequenced was PBMCs, sequenced either directly or after in vitro stimulation (not recorded which).

The chain's CDR3 is CASSLRPARASTDTQYF. CDR3 nucleotides: TGTGCCAGCAGCTTAAGGCCGGCTAGAGCTAGCACAGATACGCAGTATTTT. V gene TRBV7-6 combines with J gene TRBJ2-3; D not resolved. V was trimmed by 2 bases and J by 0 bases, leaving 15 bases between them. Germline V gene sequence: CDR1 SGHVS, CDR2 FNYEAQ. This CDR3 region has 17 residues.